These 27 T cell receptor beta chains were sequenced from one sample in a study of blood T cell repertoires in COVID-19. Only in-frame clones appear in the TCRdb table, and some are missing; sequencing was by immunoSEQ multiplex PCR. The data show approximately 54,000 clones, roughly 88% seen once. Sequencing used peripheral blood. These receptors were collected from a human donor in a cohort sampled during active COVID-19.

The genes are TRBV5-5 and TRBJ1-6; 12 bases match TRBD1. Per germline, CDR1 SGHKS and CDR2 YYEKEE (reference sequence). The CDR3 spans 16 residues. The V and J ends lost 6 bases and 7 bases, in that order; junction bases with no gene match: 8. The CDR3 DNA sequence: TGTGCCAGCAATGATGGGACAGGGGGCTCCAATTCACCCCTCCACTTT. This codes for CASNDGTGGSNSPLHF.

The rearrangement uses TRBV14 and TRBJ1-2, with 8 bases identical to TRBD1. V lost 8 bases to trimming and J lost 3 bases; unmatched junction nucleotides: 5. This CDR3 contains 13 residues. Germline CDR1 and CDR2: SGHDN and FVKESK. Here the CDR3 reads CASSRDRHYGYTF. The DNA for the CDR3 is TGTGCCAGCTCCCGGGACAGGCACTATGGCTACACCTTC.

This clone was seen a handful of times. This sequence joins TRBV5-4 and TRBJ1-1; TRBD1 agrees at 7 bases. V lost 5 bases, J lost 0 bases, and 13 bases stayed unmatched. The CDR3 is 17 residues long. Germline V gene lookup returns CDR1 SGHNT and CDR2 YYREEE (reference sequence). The CDR3 coding sequence is TGTGCCAGCAGGCGGCAGGGGGGCTTCTCAATGAACACTGAAGCTTTCTTT. Protein sequence: CASRRQGGFSMNTEAFF.

V and J are TRBV7-3 and TRBJ2-3; TRBD2 matches 7 bases. The CDR3 runs 14 residues. Germline V lookup: CDR1 SGHTA, CDR2 FQGTGA. J gave up 4 bases and V 2 bases, and 3 bases lay outside the gene matches. The CDR3 DNA follows: TGTGCCAGCAGCTTAGGCGGGAGCTCAGATACGCAGTATTTT. Residues: CASSLGGSSDTQYF.

The chain recombines TRBV7-6 with TRBJ2-7; TRBD2 aligns across 8 bases. CDR1 SGHVS and CDR2 FNYEAQ come from the germline V gene. The CDR3 sequence is 15 residues long. Trimming took 5 bases from V and 0 from J; bases not matched to a gene: 6. CDR3 DNA: TGTGCCAGCAGCACATTTAGCGGGATCTCCTACGAGCAGTACTTC. Translation gives CASSTFSGISYEQYF.

The V call is TRBV10-2, the J call TRBJ1-1, with 8 bases fitting TRBD1. Germline trimming cut 2 bases from V and 4 bases from J; bases unmatched to any gene: 3. In germline, CDR1 is WSHSY, CDR2 SAAADI. CDR3 length equals 14 residues. The DNA for the CDR3 is TGCGCCAGCAGTGAGAGACAGGGGAGCACTGAAGCTTTCTTT. This sequence encodes CASSERQGSTEAFF.

This clone was seen only once. The chain carries TRBV2 and TRBJ1-5, with D perhaps TRBD1 (5 bases). Germline loops: CDR1 SNHLY, CDR2 FYNNEI. CDR3 length: 13 amino acids. The V end was cut by 4 bases, the J end by 1 base, with 5 bases between. CDR3 sequence reads: CASSGQSNQPQHF. The CDR3 region has the DNA TGTGCCAGCAGTGGACAGAGCAATCAGCCCCAGCATTTT.

CDR3 sequence reads: CASRDRGTSSGNTIYF. The CDR3 region has the DNA TGTGCCAGCCGGGACAGGGGGACGAGCTCTGGAAACACCATATATTTT. This chain joins TRBV6-4 and TRBJ1-3; 11 nucleotides agree with TRBD1. The junction had 6 bases not matched to a gene; V was cut back by 8 bases and J by 0 bases. The CDR3 totals 16 residues. Germline CDR1 reads MRHNA; CDR2 reads SNTAGT.

This rearrangement joins TRBV5-1 to TRBJ1-6, with 8 bases matching TRBD1. Germline CDR1 SGHRS, CDR2 YFSETQ. CDR3 length equals 15 residues. V gave up 4 bases and J gave up 7 bases; unmatched junction bases: 7. In DNA form, the CDR3 reads TGCGCCAGCAGCCCGGACGGACAGGGAAATTCACCCCTCCACTTT. Amino acids: CASSPDGQGNSPLHF.

The chain recombines TRBV7-2 with TRBJ1-3; TRBD1 might be the D (6 bases). The V gene's germline CDR1 is SGHTA and CDR2 FQGNSA. The CDR3 is made up of 14 amino acids. V was shortened by 6 bases and J by 2 bases, with 11 bases between the two germline ends. The CDR3 region is CASSTGLAGNTIYF. CDR3 in DNA: TGTGCCAGCAGTACAGGGCTCGCTGGAAACACCATATATTTT.

DNA of the CDR3: TGCGCCAGCAGCTTGGAACAGGGGGCAGGCTACACCTTC. Amino acids: CASSLEQGAGYTF. The rearrangement uses TRBV5-1 and TRBJ1-2; 9 nucleotides match TRBD1. V was pared by 0 bases and J by 8 bases, with 2 bases of the junction left unmatched. Germline V gene data show CDR1 as SGHRS and CDR2 as YFSETQ. This CDR3 is built from 13 residues.

The CDR3 DNA is TGTGCCAGCAAGTCTGCAGGTTACGCAAATGAGCAGTTCTTC. Translating gives CASKSAGYANEQFF. The V call is TRBV2, the J call TRBJ2-1, with D unclear. This CDR3 has 14 amino acids. CDR1 and CDR2 from the germline V gene are SNHLY and FYNNEI. Trimming removed 7 bases at V and 7 bases at J, with 17 bases between.

The chain links TRBV9 to TRBJ2-1; 13 bases map to TRBD2. Trimming took 0 bases from V and 8 from J; bases not matched to a gene: 2. The CDR3 consists of 15 residues. The germline V gene has CDR1 SGDLS and CDR2 YYNGEE. CDR3 nucleotides: TGTGCCAGCAGCGTAGGGACTAGCGGGAGTTATGAGCAGTTCTTC. It is translated as CASSVGTSGSYEQFF.

This clone was seen a few times. This sequence joins TRBV3-1 (or the pseudogene TRBV3-2) and TRBJ1-4; 7 nucleotides agree with TRBD1. Germline V gene data show CDR1 as LGHDT and CDR2 as YNNKEL (reference sequence). J gave up 3 bases and V 3 bases, and 1 base lay outside the gene matches. The CDR3 sequence is 14 residues long. CDR3 protein: CASSHRGSNEKLFF. CDR3 DNA: TGTGCCAGCAGCCACAGGGGGTCTAATGAAAAACTGTTTTTT.

The chain employs TRBV5-6 and TRBJ1-4, with D possibly TRBD1 on 6 matching bases. There are 14 residues in the CDR3. V lost 2 bases and J lost 3, with 8 bases in between. Germline assignment: CDR1 SGHDT and CDR2 YYEEEE. The CDR3 region is CASSFGGSNEKLFF. The CDR3, as DNA: TGTGCCAGCAGCTTTGGGGGCTCTAATGAAAAACTGTTTTTT.

The chain uses TRBV2 and TRBJ2-5, with 8 bases identical to TRBD1. Germline CDR1 SNHLY, CDR2 FYNNEI. The CDR3 length is 14 residues. V trimming: 11 bases; J trimming: 4 bases; junction bases outside the gene matches: 12. The CDR3 DNA reads TGTGCCGGGACTCCAGGGGGCTGGGGAGAGACCCAGTACTTC. It translates to CAGTPGGWGETQYF.

This sequence joins TRBV7-9 and TRBJ1-1; D remains unclear. The CDR3 contains 14 residues. Trimming removed 0 bases from V and 4 bases from J, with 9 bases in between. From germline, CDR1 is SEHNR and CDR2 FQNEAQ (reference sequence). The CDR3 is CASSLASEITEAFF. The CDR3 coding sequence is TGTGCCAGCAGCTTAGCCTCCGAGATCACTGAAGCTTTCTTT.

The chain uses TRBV5-1 and TRBJ2-3; the match to TRBD2 covers 8 bases. CDR1 is SGHRS and CDR2 is YFSETQ in the germline V gene. This CDR3 comprises 16 residues. With 1 base clipped from V and 0 bases from J, the junction kept 4 bases outside the gene matches. The CDR3: CASSLSSGASTDTQYF. CDR3 DNA: TGCGCCAGCAGCTTGAGTAGCGGGGCCAGCACAGATACGCAGTATTTT.

V usage is TRBV2 and J usage is TRBJ2-7; D may be TRBD2 (7 bases). The length of the CDR3 is 17 residues. Germline loops: CDR1 SNHLY, CDR2 FYNNEI. V was shortened by 4 bases and J by 0 bases, with 19 bases between the two germline ends. CDR3 protein: CASSGEGGLPRSYEQYF. In DNA, the CDR3 is TGTGCCAGCAGTGGGGAAGGGGGACTACCCCGCTCCTACGAGCAGTACTTC.

The chain couples TRBV28 to TRBJ2-1; 12 nucleotides match TRBD2. The V segment lost 6 bases and the J segment 8 bases; nucleotides outside the gene matches: 11. This CDR3 spans 16 amino acids. Germline values: CDR1 MDHEN, CDR2 SYDVKM. The CDR3 region has the DNA TGTGCCAGCAGCTCATCGACTAGCGGGAGAACTGATGAGCAGTTCTTC. Translated: CASSSSTSGRTDEQFF.

The gene calls are TRBV14 and TRBJ1-1; maybe TRBD1 (5 bases). V lost 2 bases to trimming and J lost 1 base, with 5 bases between them. Germline CDR1 and CDR2: SGHDN and FVKESK. The CDR3 sequence is 13 residues long. The CDR3: CASSQQGNTEAFF. The CDR3 nucleotides read TGTGCCAGCAGCCAACAGGGGAACACTGAAGCTTTCTTT.

CDR3 protein: CASSLMGGTTNEKLFF. The CDR3 coding sequence is TGTGCCAGCAGCTTAATGGGGGGTACAACTAATGAAAAACTGTTTTTT. This sequence joins TRBV7-6 and TRBJ1-4, with TRBD1 as a possible D gene (5 bases). Per the germline V gene, CDR1 is SGHVS and CDR2 is FNYEAQ. The CDR3 runs 16 residues. Trimming stripped 2 bases from V and 0 bases from J, with 10 bases between.

The chain employs TRBV27 and TRBJ2-7, with a possible D match to TRBD2 (5 bases). In germline, CDR1 is MNHEY, CDR2 SMNVEV (reference sequence). The V end was cut by 6 bases, the J end by 3 bases, with 12 bases between. The CDR3 is made up of 13 amino acids. CDR3 sequence: CASSLSGSYEQYF. In DNA form, the CDR3 reads TGTGCCAGCAGCTTAAGCGGAAGCTACGAGCAGTACTTC.

J is TRBJ2-1 and V is TRBV28; D possibly corresponds to TRBD2 (6 bases). CDR1 is MDHEN, CDR2 SYDVKM, per germline. CDR3 length: 18 residues. V dropped 2 bases and J dropped 0 bases, with 17 bases sitting between them. CDR3 bases: TGTGCCAGCAGTTTAGGTTCGTGGGGGGAGAGCTCCTACAATGAGCAGTTCTTC. Its protein product is CASSLGSWGESSYNEQFF.

The CDR3 nucleotides are TGTGCCAGCGGGTCGGGGTGGCAGTACTTC. Translated, it gives CASGSGWQYF. The J gene is TRBJ2-7, the V gene TRBV27; D may be TRBD2 (5 bases). The CDR3 extends over 10 amino acids. V was trimmed by 8 bases and J by 9 bases, leaving 11 bases between them. Per germline, CDR1 MNHEY and CDR2 SMNVEV (reference sequence).

The gene calls are TRBV21-1 and TRBJ2-4; the DNA was not used to check the table's D call, TRBD1. TRBV21-1 is tagged as a pseudogene. CDR3 length: 16 amino acids. CDR3: CASSPDQGQWGNIQYF. As DNA, the CDR3 is TGTGCCAGCAGCCCCGACCAGGGGCAATGGGGAAACATTCAGTACTTC.

The V and J genes are TRBV27 and TRBJ2-1, with D tentatively TRBD2 (5 bases). With 3 bases removed from V and 1 base from J, the gap between germline ends came to 34 bases. CDR3 length: 23 amino acids. CDR1 is MNHEY, CDR2 SMNVEV, per germline (reference sequence). The CDR3 bases are TGTGCCAGCAGTTTCCCAGCCCCGTGGGCTAGCCCTCCTGTCCCAGGATCCTACAATGAGCAGTTCTTC. Its protein is CASSFPAPWASPPVPGSYNEQFF.